Sequencing of this T cell receptor (beta chain) was carried out in a study of cytomegalovirus exposure and HLA in healthy donors. Study observations and caveats: In vitro experiments confirmed that three CMV-associated chains were specific for CMV antigens.

The CDR3 loop spans 18 amino acids. PCR employed 60 Vbeta and 13 Jbeta primers. Assay used: immunoSEQ multiplex PCR; TCRdb lists only in-frame clones, some missing. The sample lists some 90,000 clones, approximately 80% occurring once. As concerns this clone: Antigen specificity is unknown.

The source of this sequence is a human donor in good health. The chain uses TRBV21-1 and TRBJ1-5. TRBV21-1 is reported as a pseudogene. The source material was PBMCs. The CDR3 region has the DNA TGTGCCAGCAGCAAACTAGGGGAGGAAGATAATAGCAATCAGCCCCAGCATTTT. It translates to CASSKLGEEDNSNQPQHF.